This T cell receptor (beta chain) was sequenced in a study of cytomegalovirus exposure and HLA in healthy donors. Study results and limitations: Earlier findings revealed that most TCR beta V segments proved productive either about 87% or about 30% of the time. Three CMV-associated chains proved CMV antigen-specific in vitro.

A multiplex PCR was run with 60 Vbeta primers and 13 Jbeta primers. Assay used: immunoSEQ multiplex PCR; TCRdb lists only in-frame clones, some missing. The sample shows 150,000 to 200,000 clones, 55% to 65% of them seen only once. Donors were nominally healthy when sampled, though unrecorded immune exposures were likely. The CDR3 spans 17 residues. Trimming removed 0 bases from V and 1 base from J; junction bases left unmatched: 7. CDR1 is SGDLS, CDR2 YYNGEE, per germline. Note on this clone: Its antigen is not known.

The sequence was collected from a man in his forties or fifties in good health and CMV-seronegative. The rearrangement joins TRBV9 to TRBJ2-5, with 9 positions matching TRBD2. The sample taken for sequencing was PBMCs. CDR3 region: CASSVGGGGGAQETQYF. The DNA of the CDR3 is TGTGCCAGCAGCGTAGGAGGGGGCGGGGGGGCCCAAGAGACCCAGTACTTC.